This T cell receptor (beta chain) was profiled in a study of T cell changes during pregnancy in multiple sclerosis. Method: immunoSEQ multiplex PCR; TCRdb's copy keeps in-frame clones and lacks some. Of around 70,000 clones detected, approximately 90% appear once; the ten largest clones hold approximately 1.6%. CDR1 and CDR2 (germline): MNHEY, SMNVEV (reference sequence). V was trimmed by 5 bases and J by 0 bases, leaving 12 bases between them. The CDR3 runs to 15 residues. This sequence joins TRBV27 and TRBJ2-3; D remains unclear. The origin of this receptor is a female donor in good health, enrolled as a control in a pregnancy study. The specimen comprised peripheral blood, sampled in the first trimester of pregnancy. The CDR3 sequence: CASSLKRGSTDTQYF. The CDR3 DNA reads as TGTGCCAGCAGTCTAAAACGAGGAAGCACAGATACGCAGTATTTT.